This TCR beta chain originates from a study of shared clonotypes between healthy human individuals (dated by TCRdb to between 2020 and 2021). The study in broad terms: The cohort included a few men and a couple of women between 18 and 49 years of age. To increase sequencing depth and limit assay-specific biases, TCR repertoire library preparation and sequencing were carried out by different laboratories using diverse techniques. Per donor, three plates each were used for CD4 naive and CD4 memory, two for CD8 naive, and one for CD8 memory. To estimate repertoire size and how much clonotypes are shared between individuals, the study performed deep sequencing of blood TCR repertoires from a handful of healthy adults. Leukapheresis yielded between about 0.94 and 8.9 billion PBMCs per donor.

Of note for this clone: Its antigen remains unidentified. Base qualities are missing; no much larger clone stands one base away.

What the research found in general, with its limitations: Rarefaction of sorted-subset datasets indicated incomplete sequencing despite the large sequencing depth. Estimated clonotype richness was generally larger for naive than for memory subsets. About 5% of naive CD4, 3% to 3.5% of naive CD8, roughly 2.4% of memory CD4, and 0.4% of memory CD8 clonotypes were shared across four donors. Based on pairwise subsampling, the degree of clonotype sharing among donors was expected to be affected by sequencing depth. Only blood was sampled, and tissue TCR repertoires likely differ from those in blood. Because the study included only a small number of donors, the genetic and exposure-history diversity represented was limited. Higher generation probabilities were observed for clonotypes shared by all four sorted-subset donors than for non-shared clonotypes.

Using the deep immunoSEQ assay, TCR CDR3 regions were amplified from genomic DNA by multiplex PCR. Genomic DNA extracted from each cell subset was distributed evenly over all wells of several immunoSEQ 96-well plates, and each plate served as one replicate. For sorted subsets, around 200 ng genomic DNA, equal to some 30,000 T cell genomes, was loaded into each replicate PCR. Purified libraries were measured with a Qubit 3.0 fluorometer, size-checked on a Bioanalyzer 2100, and measured again with the KAPA Library Quantification kit. A separate single-read 150-cycle Illumina NextSeq 550 flow cell was used to sequence each immunoSEQ 96-well plate. In the paper's pipeline: The immunoSEQ output contained only junctional sequences without quality scores, so filtering could not match that applied to full-length reads. Sequences were annotated with PyIR, a Python wrapper for IgBLAST v1.9, using IMGT germline references to assign V/J genes and CDR3. Any read was removed if the V/J assignment was weak (E-value above 1e-6), the CDR3 was missing, or the read contained stop codons, out-of-frame junctions, or ambiguous translated residues. A V3J clonotype was defined by an identical inferred V gene, J gene, and CDR3 amino acid sequence. Percentage overlap between repertoires was computed as shared unique clonotypes divided by the size of the smaller repertoire. Richness of each repertoire was evaluated using RTK rarefaction, the Chao1 estimator, and Recon v2.1 estimates of unobserved clonotypes. OLGA was used to compute generation probabilities for all TCRbeta clonotypes that the gDNA method yielded from a few donors. This is the immuneACCESS table as TCRdb keeps it, with only in-frame sequences that have V and J called. A part of the clones is gone; compared with another copy, unresolved V genes explain less than half, and the rest is unexplained. The V and J calls and clone size were taken over from that table, and D and trimming were inferred from the DNA. The table for this sample lists about 2.1 million clones; 90% to 95% of them were counted only once. Clones ranked in the top ten supply under 2% of the sample.

CD8 naive samples were CD45RO-negative cells positively selected for CCR7, giving a CD45RA+CCR7+ population that excluded TemRA cells. The donors were healthy, HIV-negative adults who had no recently reported acute infections or vaccinations. All donors were Caucasian adults living in Nashville, Tennessee, USA. After blood collection by leukapheresis, PBMCs were isolated using Ficoll-Histopaque density gradient centrifugation and then cryopreserved in the vapor phase of liquid nitrogen. Analytical flow cytometry was used to check the purity and quantity of every magnetically sorted T cell population. Genomic DNA was isolated from each sorted fraction and quantified by UV absorbance on a Nanodrop 2000c. From its cysteine to its phenylalanine, the CDR3 spans 19 amino acids. Only the CDR3 portion is preserved as DNA: 57 bases, with reading frame beginning at the first base. V trim: 3 bases; J trim: 0 bases; unmatched bases: 6. Taken from the germline V gene, the CDR1 and CDR2 loops are MDHEN and SYDVKM.

This receptor chain uses TRBV28 and TRBJ2-6; TRBD2 aligns with 12 central bases. The sequencing sample was made of naive CD8+ T cells from PBMCs. In light of the paper, this sample's cell subset or site label describes: CD45RA+CCR7+. This clonotype was obtained from a man aged 18-30 years in good health. Some clones in this sample may be carry-over from other donors' samples. CDR3 reads: CASSFPGLAGFSGANVLTF. The DNA sequence is given as TGTGCCAGCAGTTTTCCGGGACTAGCGGGTTTCTCTGGGGCCAACGTCCTGACTTTC.